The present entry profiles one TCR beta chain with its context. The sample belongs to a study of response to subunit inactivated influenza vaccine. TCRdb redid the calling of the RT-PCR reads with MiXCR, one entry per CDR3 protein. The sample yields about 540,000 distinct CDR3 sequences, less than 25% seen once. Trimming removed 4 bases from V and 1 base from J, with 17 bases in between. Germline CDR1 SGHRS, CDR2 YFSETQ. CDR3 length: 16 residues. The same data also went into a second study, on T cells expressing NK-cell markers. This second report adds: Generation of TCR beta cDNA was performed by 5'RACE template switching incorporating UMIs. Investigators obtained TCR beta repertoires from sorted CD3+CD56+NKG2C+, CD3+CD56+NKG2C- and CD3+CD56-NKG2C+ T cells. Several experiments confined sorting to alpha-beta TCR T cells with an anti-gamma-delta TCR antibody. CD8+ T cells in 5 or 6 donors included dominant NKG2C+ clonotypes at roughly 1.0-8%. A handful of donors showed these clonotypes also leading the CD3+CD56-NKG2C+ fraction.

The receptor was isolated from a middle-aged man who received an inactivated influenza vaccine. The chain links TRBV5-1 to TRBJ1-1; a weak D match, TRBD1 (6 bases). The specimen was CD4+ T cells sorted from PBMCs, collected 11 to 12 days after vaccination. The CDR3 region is CASSPSAGTSNTEAFF. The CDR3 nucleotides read TGCGCCAGCAGCCCAAGCGCCGGGACATCGAACACTGAAGCTTTCTTT.